This entry describes one T cell receptor (beta chain). Only in-frame clones appear in the TCRdb table, and some are missing; sequencing was by immunoSEQ multiplex PCR. The table shows about 230,000 clones, with 83% occurring only once. This specimen belongs to a study of blood T cell repertoires in COVID-19. Germline V gene sequence: CDR1 MNHEY, CDR2 SMNVEV (reference sequence). The CDR3 has 18 amino acids. V lost 1 base and J lost 0, with 19 bases in between. This chain links TRBV27 with TRBJ2-7; no definite D call. Specimen: peripheral blood. This receptor was identified in a man older than 75 with acute or convalescent COVID-19. The DNA for the CDR3 is TGTGCCAGCAGTTTATTAGGCGTTGGAGCGAGAAGCTCCTACGAGCAGTACTTC. Translated, it gives CASSLLGVGARSSYEQYF.